Included here is one TCR beta chain sequence, with context. Its matching antigen is unknown. Assay: immunoSEQ multiplex PCR; the TCRdb copy retains only in-frame clones and omits some. The sample carries 400,000 to 450,000 clones, 90% recorded once. V lost 1 base to trimming and J lost 2 bases, with 7 bases between them. CDR3 length equals 15 residues. The germline CDR1 and CDR2 sequences are SGHNT and YYREEE (reference sequence). The data were taken from a study of Ad26.COV2.S vaccination and SARS-CoV-2 variants. Study overall: Donor allocation was to the COV1001 Ad26.COV2.S trial arm. Findings of the study overall: The authors reported substantial breadth in spike-specific CD8+ and CD4+ T cell responses after vaccination. Vaccine and placebo recipients had comparable breadth of non-spike TCRs.

Treatment noted: approximately 18 received Ad26.COV2.S at low or high dose, single or two shots; about 5 received placebo; per-sample allocation not given. Sampling happened 63 days after the first vaccine or placebo injection. Expression of Wuhan-strain SARS-CoV-2 spike came from the Ad26 vector that formed the vaccine. V usage is TRBV5-4 and J usage is TRBJ2-6; TRBD1 might be the D (6 bases). The source of this sequence is a person aged 18 to 65 who received the Ad26.COV2.S COVID-19 vaccine or a placebo. The input for sequencing was peripheral blood, taken in a trial of Ad26.COV2.S vaccine versus placebo. The CDR3 region is CASSLPGAGANVLTF. Written as DNA, the CDR3 is TGTGCCAGCAGCTTGCCAGGGGCTGGGGCCAACGTCCTGACTTTC.